The T cell receptor beta chain under discussion was sequenced for a study of blood T cell repertoires in COVID-19. The table came from immunoSEQ multiplex PCR; TCRdb's copy has only in-frame clones and leaves some out. The sample shows some 180,000 clones, roughly 79% of them seen only once. V trimming: 7 bases; J trimming: 5 bases; junction bases outside the gene matches: 0. The germline gives CDR1 MNHEY, CDR2 SVGAGI. This CDR3 has 11 residues. The rearrangement links TRBV6-5 to TRBJ2-3; 7 positions agree with TRBD2. The sequence came from a woman aged 40 to 50 with COVID-19, enrolled during active disease. Source material: peripheral blood. The CDR3 is CASTSGDTQYF. As DNA, the CDR3 is TGTGCCAGCACTAGCGGAGATACGCAGTATTTT.